These 30 T cell receptor beta chains were sequenced from one sample in a study of CXCR3-negative and CXCR3-positive naive CD8 T cells (dated by TCRdb to between 2018 and 2020). Study-wide findings and limitations: TRB CDR3s from CXCR3-positive naive cells showed higher hydrophobicity (lower Kidera factor 4), lower energy, and higher strength and volume indices than CXCR3-negative naive cells.

Which antigens these TCRs recognize remains unknown. For sequencing, a NextSeq 550 was employed. The Human TCR Profiling Kit (MiLaboratory) was used to prepare UMI-labeled 5' RACE TRB cDNA libraries. TCRdb reprocessed the reads, and each CDR3 protein sequence is entered once, without DNA. The sample table includes 80,000 to 100,000 distinct CDR3 sequences. The top ten constitute 0.75% to 0.95% of the sample. Sequencing was done on a sample of naive CXCR3+ CD8+ T cells from blood. What the cell subset or site label conveys for this sample: CD45RO-CCR7+CD27+CD95- naive CD8+ T cells expressing CXCR3 (TNR3+). The receptors were sampled from a human donor in good health. Some clones in this sample may be carry-over from other donors' samples.

This chain joins TRBV5-1 and TRBJ1-4. CDR1 SGHRS and CDR2 YFSETQ come from the germline V gene. The CDR3 has 16 amino acids. CDR3 residues: CASSLADAGIPEKLFF.

The rearrangement links TRBV15 to TRBJ2-7; TCRdb's assignment of TRBD1 cannot be checked, as there is no DNA. Germline lookup yields CDR1 LNHNV and CDR2 YYDKDF (reference sequence). The CDR3 totals 13 residues. CDR3 protein: CATGGGPAYEQYF.

The V gene is TRBV12-5, the J gene TRBJ1-5. Germline CDR1 and CDR2: LGHNT and FRNRAP. The CDR3 totals 13 residues. CDR3 residues: CASGLVWDQPQHF.

The J gene is TRBJ2-7, the V gene TRBV12-3 or TRBV12-4; with no DNA, the TCRdb D assignment of TRBD1 cannot be verified. The CDR3 extends over 14 amino acids. CDR3 protein: CASSLGDLSYEQYF.

The V call is TRBV7-9, the J call TRBJ2-7; as DNA is missing, the TRBD1 call by TCRdb cannot be tested. The germline V gene encodes CDR1 SEHNR and CDR2 FQNEAQ (reference sequence). There are 14 residues in the CDR3. CDR3 residues: CASSLGGGEAEQYF. Full variable domain (outside the CDR3, taken from reference TRBV7-9 and TRBJ2-7): DTGVSQNPRHKITKRGQNVTFRCDPISEHNRLYWYRQTLGQGPEFLTYFQNEAQLEKSRLLSDRFSAERPKGSFSTLEIQRTEQGDSAMYLCASSLGGGEAEQYFGPGTRLTVT.

The chain recombines TRBV6-6 with TRBJ1-2; TCRdb lists TRBD1, though no DNA is available to test this call. The CDR3 extends over 12 amino acids. The germline gives CDR1 MNHNY, CDR2 SVGAGI (reference sequence). The chain's CDR3 is CASSYGTDGYTF.

J is TRBJ2-5 and V is TRBV4-3. The germline V gene encodes CDR1 LGHNA and CDR2 YSLEER. The CDR3 loop spans 16 amino acids. The CDR3 loop reads CASSPIYSGIQETQYF.

The CDR3 sequence is CSASTRVGEQFF. The chain is built from TRBV20-1 and TRBJ2-1; without DNA, the TCRdb call of TRBD2 cannot be checked. From germline, CDR1 is DFQATT and CDR2 SNEGSKA (reference sequence). This CDR3 is built from 12 residues.

V is TRBV27 and J is TRBJ2-1; absent DNA, TCRdb's TRBD1 call cannot be checked. CDR1 and CDR2 (germline): MNHEY, SMNVEV (reference sequence). CDR3 length: 16 residues. CDR3 sequence reads: CASSLGTQSSYNEQFF.

This chain joins TRBV12-3 or TRBV12-4 and TRBJ2-1; TCRdb designates TRBD2, a call that cannot be tested without DNA. The CDR3 is 15 residues long. CDR3 residues: CASSPTSGVDNEQFF.

This sequence joins TRBV6-6 and TRBJ2-5; TCRdb designates TRBD2, a call that cannot be tested without DNA. The CDR3 is 14 residues long. CDR1 MNHNY and CDR2 SVGAGI come from the germline V gene (reference sequence). CDR3 protein: CASTATSTQETQYF.

This chain connects TRBV29-1 to TRBJ2-5; TCRdb indicates TRBD1, and absent DNA this call remains unverified. Looked up from germline, CDR1 is SQVTM and CDR2 is ANQGSEA. The CDR3 sequence is 12 residues long. CDR3 in amino acids: CSVVSLGETQYF.

The J gene is TRBJ2-7, the V gene TRBV29-1; TCRdb indicates TRBD2, and absent DNA this call remains unverified. CDR3 length equals 13 residues. Germline lookup yields CDR1 SQVTM and CDR2 ANQGSEA. CDR3 residues: CSVETSVAYEQYF.

This chain connects TRBV29-1 to TRBJ2-5; TCRdb gives TRBD1 as the D gene, but with no DNA this cannot be confirmed. This CDR3 spans 14 amino acids. Germline V gene sequence: CDR1 SQVTM, CDR2 ANQGSEA. CDR3 sequence: CRAAGAPIQETQYF.

The gene calls are TRBV28 and TRBJ2-3. The CDR3 is 13 amino acids. Germline CDR1 reads MDHEN; CDR2 reads SYDVKM. The CDR3 reads CASSLIRTDTQYF.

This chain uses TRBV4-1 with TRBJ2-3; with no DNA, the TCRdb D assignment of TRBD2 cannot be verified. Germline loops: CDR1 MGHRA, CDR2 YSYEKL. The CDR3 length is 17 residues. CDR3 loop: CASSQEGLAGGEDTQYF.

The chain uses TRBV7-2 and TRBJ2-1; TCRdb's assignment of TRBD1 cannot be checked, as there is no DNA. In germline, CDR1 is SGHTA, CDR2 FQGNSA. The CDR3 extends over 16 amino acids. The CDR3 region is CASITDRSLSYNEQFF. Based on the CDR3 plus reference TRBV7-2 and TRBJ2-1, the full variable domain is GAGVSQSPSNKVTEKGKDVELRCDPISGHTALYWYRQSLGQGLEFLIYFQGNSAPDKSGLPSDRFSAERTGGSVSTLTIQRTQQEDSAVYLCASITDRSLSYNEQFFGPGTRLTVL.

V is TRBV7-8 and J is TRBJ2-1; TCRdb calls TRBD2, which cannot be checked without DNA. In germline, CDR1 is SGHVS, CDR2 FQNEAQ. The CDR3 is 16 residues long. The CDR3 here is CASSPWGLAVYNEQFF.

The chain has TRBV28 and TRBJ2-3. Germline CDR1 reads MDHEN; CDR2 reads SYDVKM. This CDR3 is 16 amino acids long. Here the CDR3 reads CASADEVVGLTDTQYF.

V is TRBV29-1 and J is TRBJ1-2; TCRdb returns TRBD1, unconfirmable since there is no DNA. The length of the CDR3 is 13 residues. Germline loops: CDR1 SQVTM, CDR2 ANQGSEA. This CDR3 reads CSAWDSTNYGYTF.

V usage is TRBV3-1 and J usage is TRBJ1-2; with no DNA, the TCRdb D assignment of TRBD1 cannot be verified. The CDR3 has 16 residues. Per germline, CDR1 LGHDT and CDR2 YNNKEL (reference sequence). The CDR3 sequence is CASSHSATGVYDGYTF.

The rearrangement joins TRBV12-3 or TRBV12-4 to TRBJ2-2; TCRdb returns TRBD1, unconfirmable since there is no DNA. The CDR3 is made up of 14 amino acids. CDR3 region: CASSWTGPTGELFF.

The rearrangement uses TRBV28 and TRBJ1-5; TCRdb designates TRBD1, a call that cannot be tested without DNA. Germline lookup yields CDR1 MDHEN and CDR2 SYDVKM. The CDR3 is 14 amino acids. The CDR3 reads CASSPHGAGQPQHF.

CDR3 region: CASSLGIDSYEQYF. V usage is TRBV5-5 and J usage is TRBJ2-7; lacking DNA, the TRBD1 call made by TCRdb goes unchecked. The CDR3 runs to 14 residues. Germline V lookup: CDR1 SGHKS, CDR2 YYEKEE (reference sequence). Complete variable domain (other parts from reference TRBV5-5 and TRBJ2-7): DAGVTQSPTHLIKTRGQQVTLRCSPISGHKSVSWYQQVLGQGPQFIFQYYEKEERGRGNFPDRFSARQFPNYSSELNVNALLLGDSALYLCASSLGIDSYEQYFGPGTRLTVT.

The chain links TRBV29-1 to TRBJ2-2; the TCRdb D gene call, TRBD2, has no DNA to confirm it. There are 16 residues in the CDR3. Per germline, CDR1 SQVTM and CDR2 ANQGSEA. The CDR3 here is CSVNGLAGVNTGELFF.

The CDR3 here is CASSLGAGLTSGNTIYF. The rearrangement links TRBV28 to TRBJ1-3; the TCRdb call, TRBD1, lacks DNA for checking. The germline V gene has CDR1 MDHEN and CDR2 SYDVKM. CDR3 size: 17 residues. The complete variable domain, with remaining parts taken from reference TRBV28 and TRBJ1-3, reads DVKVTQSSRYLVKRTGEKVFLECVQDMDHENMFWYRQDPGLGLRLIYFSYDVKMKEKGDIPEGYSVSREKKERFSLILESASTNQTSMYLCASSLGAGLTSGNTIYFGEGSWLTVV.

The V gene is TRBV9, the J gene TRBJ1-6. The CDR3 totals 18 residues. From germline, CDR1 is SGDLS and CDR2 YYNGEE. CDR3 region: CASSVEAGTQTYNSPLHF.

The genes are TRBV29-1 and TRBJ1-1. Germline V gives CDR1 SQVTM, CDR2 ANQGSEA. This CDR3 spans 17 amino acids. CDR3 region: CSVPVTTGTPGDTEAFF.

The chain has TRBV7-9 and TRBJ1-4. Germline V gene data show CDR1 as SEHNR and CDR2 as FQNEAQ (reference sequence). This CDR3 is built from 12 residues. The CDR3 spells CASSSSNEKLFF.

V usage is TRBV14 and J usage is TRBJ2-7; TCRdb lists TRBD2, though no DNA is available to test this call. The V gene's germline CDR1 is SGHDN and CDR2 FVKESK. The length of the CDR3 is 14 residues. This CDR3 is CASSQVEGRYEQYF.